This T cell receptor beta chain derives from a study of cytomegalovirus exposure and HLA in healthy donors. With 60 Vbeta and 13 Jbeta primers, the PCR was carried out. Authors' analysis steps: Among the unique TCR beta chains that a later analysis counted, about 84 million in all, roughly 11 million were shared. Libraries were prepared by immunoSEQ multiplex PCR; TCRdb keeps only in-frame clonotypes and omits some of them. V and J calls plus clone size are reproduced from that table; the DNA served to infer D and trimming. The sample data list some 110,000 clones. The CDR3 is 13 residues long. The V end was cut by 0 bases, the J end by 10 bases, with 13 bases between. CDR1 is GTSNPN and CDR2 is SVGIG in the germline V gene (reference sequence).

The receptor's source is a man aged 25-40 years in good health and CMV-seronegative. V gene TRBV30 combines with J gene TRBJ2-1, with D perhaps TRBD1 (6 bases). Sequencing was done on a sample of PBMCs. The CDR3 coding sequence is TGTGCCTGGAGTGTACAGGGACGGGGCGAGCAGTTCTTC. The encoded protein is CAWSVQGRGEQFF.